A single sample gave rise to the 9 T cell receptor beta chains below, sequenced in a study of blood T cell repertoires in COVID-19 (dated by TCRdb to between 2020 and 2021). Receptor amplification or capture employed the immunoSEQ multiplex PCR assay. As stored in TCRdb, this immuneACCESS dataset retains in-frame rearrangements with V and J assigned. A fraction of the clones does not appear; measured against another copy, unresolved V genes explain less than half of the discrepancy, and the remainder lacks a known reason. Within this sample are some 55,000 clones, with roughly 90% of them counted one time only. Around 3% of the sample is taken by the ten largest. The sequencing input was peripheral blood. The origin of the receptors is a human donor in a cohort sampled during active COVID-19.

This chain connects TRBV7-3 to TRBJ2-3; 8 positions agree with TRBD1. The CDR3 length is 16 residues. The germline CDR1 and CDR2 sequences are SGHTA and FQGTGA. Trimming at V came to 1 base and at J to 4 bases, leaving 7 bases not matched to a gene. CDR3 residues: CASSLNPDRVADTQYF. The CDR3 DNA follows: TGTGCCAGCAGCTTAAACCCGGACAGGGTGGCAGATACGCAGTATTTT.

The gene calls are TRBV6-2 or TRBV6-3 and TRBJ2-7; a possible D gene is TRBD1 (5 bases). The CDR3 consists of 14 residues. Per the germline V gene, CDR1 is MNHEY and CDR2 is SVGEGT. V lost 0 bases to trimming and J lost 3 bases, with 9 bases between them. CDR3 loop: CASSYSAGHYEQYV. The CDR3 DNA sequence: TGTGCCAGCAGTTACTCCGCAGGGCACTACGAGCAGTACGTC.

This chain uses TRBV27 with TRBJ2-7; TRBD1 matches 10 bases. Germline CDR1 and CDR2: MNHEY and SMNVEV (reference sequence). The CDR3 is 17 amino acids. With V trimmed by 6 bases and J by 3 bases, 14 bases remained unmatched. The CDR3 DNA follows: TGTGCCAGCAGCTCCTACGGGGCGGGGACAGGGGACTACGAGCAGTACTTC. It translates to CASSSYGAGTGDYEQYF.

The V call is TRBV3-1 (or the pseudogene TRBV3-2), the J call TRBJ1-1; no clear D gene. Trimming removed 4 bases at V and 0 bases at J, with 12 bases between. CDR1 is LGHDT and CDR2 is YNNKEL in the germline V gene (reference sequence). The CDR3 covers 15 residues. The CDR3 DNA is TGTGCCAGCAGCCCCCTACGGACTTTGAACACTGAAGCTTTCTTT. This encodes CASSPLRTLNTEAFF.

This clone was observed once. V and J are TRBV19 and TRBJ2-7, with 8 positions matching TRBD1. The germline gives CDR1 LNHDA, CDR2 SQIVND (reference sequence). This CDR3 spans 14 amino acids. V shed 5 bases, J shed 5 bases, and the junction held 8 bases outside the gene matches. CDR3: CASSPDRGQHEQYF. The CDR3 nucleotides read TGTGCCAGTAGTCCTGACAGGGGCCAGCACGAGCAGTACTTC.

The chain carries TRBV10-3 and TRBJ2-2, with 10 bases lining up with TRBD2. The germline V gene has CDR1 ENHRY and CDR2 SYGVKD. CDR3 size: 16 residues. Trimming cost V 3 bases and J 7 bases; bases outside gene matches: 8. The CDR3 DNA is TGTGCCATCAGTGAAGGGAGACTAGCGGGTATCGGGGAGCTGTTTTTT. Its translation is CAISEGRLAGIGELFF.

The CDR3 region has the DNA TGCAGCGTTGTCCCCGGGGGGACAGGGGGAAGAAATGAGCAGTTCTTC. It yields the protein CSVVPGGTGGRNEQFF. The V gene is TRBV29-1, the J gene TRBJ2-1; 11 positions match TRBD1. The junction had 12 bases not matched to a gene; V was cut back by 4 bases and J by 7 bases. The germline CDR1 and CDR2 sequences are SQVTM and ANQGSEA. This CDR3 spans 16 amino acids.

This clone appeared once. Other DNA variants within this sample encode the same CDR3. The chain has TRBV12-3 or TRBV12-4 and TRBJ2-3; D is unclear. The CDR3 consists of 13 residues. The germline V and J ends were trimmed by 2 bases and 1 base, with 4 bases remaining between them. The CDR3 DNA follows: TGTGCCAGCAGTTTAAGAGGCACAGATACGCAGTATTTT. Protein product: CASSLRGTDTQYF.

V is TRBV9 and J is TRBJ2-3; possible D gene TRBD2, 6 bases. Germline V lookup: CDR1 SGDLS, CDR2 YYNGEE. Trimming pared 1 base from V and 0 bases from J, leaving 12 bases between. The CDR3 is made up of 16 amino acids. The CDR3 nucleotides are TGTGCCAGCAGCGTATCCGCGGGGATGAGCACAGATACGCAGTATTTT. As protein: CASSVSAGMSTDTQYF.